This TCR beta chain was documented in a study of blood T cells in healthy people across ages. Study conclusions and caveats: More naive CD4+ cells and higher diversity were found in long-lived than in aged donors.

Roughly 9.8 milliliters of peripheral blood were drawn from each donor. For this clonotype: Its antigen is not identified.

Trimming took off 5 bases at V and 6 bases at J, with 10 bases between the two ends. The CDR3 length is 13 residues. Then a second PCR, running roughly 7 to 12 cycles, was carried out with a sample-barcoded 5' primer and a J-beta primer mix. MiXCR, run by TCRdb on the 5' RACE reads, gives a single entry per CDR3 protein. The sample contains fewer than 650,000 distinct CDR3 sequences, 27% of which appear only once. These data also featured in a second study, about T cells of mothers and their children. That source adds: No persistent microchimeric T cell clones were detected.

Sample: blood. This TCR derives from a boy aged 2-15 years in good health. V gene TRBV12-3 or TRBV12-4 combines with J gene TRBJ1-4, with D unclear. CDR3 protein: CASSARSDEKLFF. In DNA, the CDR3 is TGTGCCAGCAGTGCCCGCAGTGATGAAAAACTGTTTTTT.